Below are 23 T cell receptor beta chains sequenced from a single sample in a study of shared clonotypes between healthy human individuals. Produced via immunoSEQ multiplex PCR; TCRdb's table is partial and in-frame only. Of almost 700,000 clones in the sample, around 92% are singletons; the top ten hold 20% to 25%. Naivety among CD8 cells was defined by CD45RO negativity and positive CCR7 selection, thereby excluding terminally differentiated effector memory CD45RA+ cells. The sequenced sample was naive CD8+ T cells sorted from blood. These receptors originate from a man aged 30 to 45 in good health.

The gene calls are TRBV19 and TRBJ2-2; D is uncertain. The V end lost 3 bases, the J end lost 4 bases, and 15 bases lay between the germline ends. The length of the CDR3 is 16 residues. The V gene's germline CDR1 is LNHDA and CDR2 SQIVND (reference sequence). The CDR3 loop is CASSILGIDPTGELFF. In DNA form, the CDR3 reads TGTGCCAGTAGTATTCTGGGAATAGACCCCACCGGGGAGCTGTTTTTT.

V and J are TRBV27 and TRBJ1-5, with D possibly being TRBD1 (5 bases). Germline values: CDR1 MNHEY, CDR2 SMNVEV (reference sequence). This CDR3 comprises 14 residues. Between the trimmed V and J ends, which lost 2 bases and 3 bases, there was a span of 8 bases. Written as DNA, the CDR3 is TGTGCCAGCAGTTTAACAGGAAACAATCAGCCCCAGCATTTT. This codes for CASSLTGNNQPQHF.

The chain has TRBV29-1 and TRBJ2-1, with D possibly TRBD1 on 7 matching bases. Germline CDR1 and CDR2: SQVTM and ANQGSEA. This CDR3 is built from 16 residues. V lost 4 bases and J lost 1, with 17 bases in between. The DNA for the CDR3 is TGCAGCGTTGGGGGCCGACAGGGAGGATCCTACAATGAGCAGTTCTTC. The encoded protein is CSVGGRQGGSYNEQFF.

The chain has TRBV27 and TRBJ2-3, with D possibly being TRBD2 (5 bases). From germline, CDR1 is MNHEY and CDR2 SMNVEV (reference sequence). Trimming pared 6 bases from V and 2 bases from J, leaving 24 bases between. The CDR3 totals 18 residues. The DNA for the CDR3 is TGTGCCAGCAGCCAGCTACCCCTAGGAGCGGTTGTCACAGATACGCAGTATTTT. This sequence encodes CASSQLPLGAVVTDTQYF.

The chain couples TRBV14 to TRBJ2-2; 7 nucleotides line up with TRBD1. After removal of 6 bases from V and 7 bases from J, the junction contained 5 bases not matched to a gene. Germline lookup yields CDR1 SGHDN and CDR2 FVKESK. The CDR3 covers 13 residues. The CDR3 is CASRTRGSGELFF. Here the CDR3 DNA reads TGTGCCAGCAGGACCAGGGGGAGCGGGGAGCTGTTTTTT.

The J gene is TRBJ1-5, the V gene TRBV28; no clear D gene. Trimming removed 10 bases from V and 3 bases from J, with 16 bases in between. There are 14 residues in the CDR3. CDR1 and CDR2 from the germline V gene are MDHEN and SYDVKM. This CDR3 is CAIPSREINQPQHF. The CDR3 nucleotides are TGTGCCATCCCCTCGAGGGAGATCAATCAGCCCCAGCATTTT.

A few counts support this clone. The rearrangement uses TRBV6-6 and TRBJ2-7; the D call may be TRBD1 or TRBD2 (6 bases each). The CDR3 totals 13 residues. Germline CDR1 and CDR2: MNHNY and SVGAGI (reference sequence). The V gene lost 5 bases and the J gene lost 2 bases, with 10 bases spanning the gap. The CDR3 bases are TGTGCCAGCAGTGCGGGACACCCCTACGAGCAGTACTTC. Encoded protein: CASSAGHPYEQYF.

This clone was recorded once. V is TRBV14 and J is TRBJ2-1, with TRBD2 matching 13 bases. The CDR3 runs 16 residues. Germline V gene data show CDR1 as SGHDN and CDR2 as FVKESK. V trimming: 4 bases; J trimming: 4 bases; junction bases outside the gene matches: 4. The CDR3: CASSPLTSGGYNEQFF. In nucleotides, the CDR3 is TGTGCCAGCAGCCCCTTGACTAGCGGGGGGTACAATGAGCAGTTCTTC.

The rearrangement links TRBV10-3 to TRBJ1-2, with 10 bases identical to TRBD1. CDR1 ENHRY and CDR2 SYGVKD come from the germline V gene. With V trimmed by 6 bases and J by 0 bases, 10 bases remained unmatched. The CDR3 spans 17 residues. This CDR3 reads CAIRAGTGALTNYGYTF. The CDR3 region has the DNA TGTGCCATCAGGGCCGGGACAGGGGCACTAACTAACTATGGCTACACCTTC.

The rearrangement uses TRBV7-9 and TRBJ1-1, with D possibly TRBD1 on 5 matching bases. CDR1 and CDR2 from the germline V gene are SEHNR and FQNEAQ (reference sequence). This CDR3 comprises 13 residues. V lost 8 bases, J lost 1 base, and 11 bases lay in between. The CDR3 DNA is TGTGCCAGCGCCGGGGGTCCGAACACTGAAGCTTTCTTT. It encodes CASAGGPNTEAFF.

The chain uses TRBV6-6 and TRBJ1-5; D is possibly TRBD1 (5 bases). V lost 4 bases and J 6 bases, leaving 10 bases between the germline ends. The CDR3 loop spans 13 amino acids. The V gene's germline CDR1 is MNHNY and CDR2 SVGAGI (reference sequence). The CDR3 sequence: CASSLGRGQPQHF. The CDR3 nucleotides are TGTGCCAGCAGTTTGGGGAGGGGTCAGCCCCAGCATTTT.

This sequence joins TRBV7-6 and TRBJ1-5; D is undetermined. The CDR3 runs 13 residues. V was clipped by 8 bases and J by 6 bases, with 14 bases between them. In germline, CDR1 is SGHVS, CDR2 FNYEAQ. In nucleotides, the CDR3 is TGTGCCAGCGCACGGGAGGATGGTCAGCCCCAGCATTTT. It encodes CASAREDGQPQHF.

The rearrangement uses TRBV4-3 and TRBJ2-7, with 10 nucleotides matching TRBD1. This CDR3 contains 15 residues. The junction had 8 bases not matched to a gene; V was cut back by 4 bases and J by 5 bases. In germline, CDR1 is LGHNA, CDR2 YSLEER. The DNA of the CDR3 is TGCGCCAGCAGCCCACAGGGACAGGGGTTTGACGAGCAGTACTTC. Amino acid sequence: CASSPQGQGFDEQYF.

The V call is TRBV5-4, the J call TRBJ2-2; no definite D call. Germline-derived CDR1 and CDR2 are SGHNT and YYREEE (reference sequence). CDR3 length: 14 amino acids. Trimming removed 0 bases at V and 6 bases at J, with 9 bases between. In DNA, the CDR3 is TGTGCCAGCAGCTTGGGAGGACCCGCCGGGGAGCTGTTTTTT. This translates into CASSLGGPAGELFF.

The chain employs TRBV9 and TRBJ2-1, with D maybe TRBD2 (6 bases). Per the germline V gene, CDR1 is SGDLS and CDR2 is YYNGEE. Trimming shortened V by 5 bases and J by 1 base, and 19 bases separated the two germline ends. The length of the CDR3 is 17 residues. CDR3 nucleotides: TGTGCCAGCAGATCCCCTCTAGCGCTCGGATCCTACAATGAGCAGTTCTTC. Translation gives CASRSPLALGSYNEQFF.

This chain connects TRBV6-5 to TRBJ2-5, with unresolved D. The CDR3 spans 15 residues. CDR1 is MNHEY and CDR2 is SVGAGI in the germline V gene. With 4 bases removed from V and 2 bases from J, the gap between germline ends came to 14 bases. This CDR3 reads CASSFSRPPQETQYF. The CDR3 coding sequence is TGTGCCAGCAGTTTTTCCCGGCCACCTCAAGAGACCCAGTACTTC.

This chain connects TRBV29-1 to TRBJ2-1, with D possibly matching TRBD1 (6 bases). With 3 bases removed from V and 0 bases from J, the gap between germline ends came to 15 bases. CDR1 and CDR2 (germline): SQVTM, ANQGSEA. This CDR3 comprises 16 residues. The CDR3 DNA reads TGCAGCGTTGAGGATCAGGGGCAACCCTCCTACAATGAGCAGTTCTTC. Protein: CSVEDQGQPSYNEQFF.

The CDR3 reads CASSESTGLAEQYF. CDR3 in DNA: TGCGCCAGCAGTGAGTCGACAGGGCTGGCCGAGCAGTACTTC. The genes are TRBV10-1 and TRBJ2-7; TRBD1 agrees at 7 bases. This CDR3 is 14 amino acids long. Germline trimming cut 0 bases from V and 6 bases from J; bases unmatched to any gene: 5. Per the germline V gene, CDR1 is WNHNN and CDR2 is SYGVQD (reference sequence).

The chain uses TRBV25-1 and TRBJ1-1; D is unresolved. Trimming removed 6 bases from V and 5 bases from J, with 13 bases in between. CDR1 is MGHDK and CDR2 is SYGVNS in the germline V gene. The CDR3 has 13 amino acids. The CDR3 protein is CASSVSPWTEAFF. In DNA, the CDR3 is TGTGCCAGCAGCGTGAGTCCCTGGACTGAAGCTTTCTTT.

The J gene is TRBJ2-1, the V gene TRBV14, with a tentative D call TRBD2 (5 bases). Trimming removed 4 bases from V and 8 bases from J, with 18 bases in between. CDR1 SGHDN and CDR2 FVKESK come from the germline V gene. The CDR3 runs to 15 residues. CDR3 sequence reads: CASSRVDLAFYEQFF. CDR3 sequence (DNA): TGTGCCAGCAGCCGAGTAGACCTAGCTTTCTATGAGCAGTTCTTC.

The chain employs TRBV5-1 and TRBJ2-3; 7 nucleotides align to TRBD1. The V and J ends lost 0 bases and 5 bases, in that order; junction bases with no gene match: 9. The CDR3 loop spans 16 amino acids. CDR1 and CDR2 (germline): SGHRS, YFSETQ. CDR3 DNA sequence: TGCGCCAGCAGCTTGGCCGTGACAGGGTATGAAGATACGCAGTATTTT. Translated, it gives CASSLAVTGYEDTQYF.

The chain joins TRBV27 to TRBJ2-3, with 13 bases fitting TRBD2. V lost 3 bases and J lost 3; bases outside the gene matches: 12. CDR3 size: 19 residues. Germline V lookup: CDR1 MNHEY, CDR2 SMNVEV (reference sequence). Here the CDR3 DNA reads TGTGCCAGCAGTTTGGGGACTAGCGGGATTGGGTCGGGAACAGATACGCAGTATTTT. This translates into CASSLGTSGIGSGTDTQYF.

DNA for the CDR3: TGTGCCAGCAGCCGCGACGTATGGGATAACACCGGGGAGCTGTTTTTT. Encoded protein: CASSRDVWDNTGELFF. This chain links TRBV11-2 with TRBJ2-2; D unresolved. The CDR3 contains 16 residues. The V and J ends lost 5 bases and 2 bases respectively, with 15 bases between them. Germline loops: CDR1 SGHAT, CDR2 FQNNGV. Combining the CDR3 with reference TRBV11-2 and TRBJ2-2 gives the whole variable domain EAGVAQSPRYKIIEKRQSVAFWCNPISGHATLYWYQQILGQGPKLLIQFQNNGVVDDSQLPKDRFSAERLKGVDSTLKIQPAKLEDSAVYLCASSRDVWDNTGELFFGEGSRLTVL.